This is a list of T cell receptor beta chains from one sample in a study of PD-L1 blockade in urothelial cancer. Libraries were prepared by immunoSEQ multiplex PCR; TCRdb keeps only in-frame clonotypes and omits some of them. The sample yields roughly 40,000 clones, 91% seen once. The sequencing here drew on PBMCs, taken around atezolizumab (anti-PD-L1) treatment. The receptors come from a man in his 70s with urothelial cancer. The CDR3 runs from the conserved cysteine through the conserved F or W. Each record gives: CDR3 length, J gene, D gene, V gene, CDR3 protein. D genes are given only for firm matches.

cdr3_length: 14; j_call: TRBJ2-7; d_call: NA; v_call: TRBV5-6; cdr3_aa: CASSLVPGGTEQYF
cdr3_length: 14; j_call: TRBJ2-6; d_call: NA; v_call: TRBV7-3; cdr3_aa: CASSLPSGANVLTF
cdr3_length: 14; j_call: TRBJ2-3; d_call: TRBD1; v_call: TRBV10-3; cdr3_aa: CAIRTPGGGDTQYF
cdr3_length: 15; j_call: TRBJ2-1; d_call: TRBD2; v_call: TRBV11-2; cdr3_aa: CASITSRGRKDEQFF
cdr3_length: 14; j_call: TRBJ2-2; d_call: NA; v_call: TRBV19; cdr3_aa: CASRTLDFSGELFF
cdr3_length: 15; j_call: TRBJ2-7; d_call: NA; v_call: TRBV6-1; cdr3_aa: CASSDMSPVPYEQYF
cdr3_length: 13; j_call: TRBJ2-7; d_call: NA; v_call: TRBV7-8; cdr3_aa: CASSQRESYEQYF
cdr3_length: 16; j_call: TRBJ1-2; d_call: NA; v_call: TRBV11-2; cdr3_aa: CASSHDNRDNNYGYTF
cdr3_length: 13; j_call: TRBJ2-7; d_call: TRBD2; v_call: TRBV4-2; cdr3_aa: CASSQEGGYEQYF
cdr3_length: 15; j_call: TRBJ1-6; d_call: NA; v_call: TRBV6-5; cdr3_aa: CASSYVRGGNSPLHF
cdr3_length: 15; j_call: TRBJ2-3; d_call: TRBD2; v_call: TRBV2; cdr3_aa: CASSEEAGASDTQYF
cdr3_length: 16; j_call: TRBJ2-4; d_call: TRBD2; v_call: TRBV4-1; cdr3_aa: CASSQKPGLDKNIQYF
cdr3_length: 14; j_call: TRBJ2-1; d_call: TRBD2; v_call: TRBV5-1; cdr3_aa: CASSFSGNYNEQFF
cdr3_length: 13; j_call: TRBJ2-3; d_call: NA; v_call: TRBV6-4; cdr3_aa: CASSKTVTDTQYF
cdr3_length: 14; j_call: TRBJ1-5; d_call: TRBD1; v_call: TRBV6-5; cdr3_aa: CASRADRGNQPQHF
cdr3_length: 18; j_call: TRBJ2-2; d_call: TRBD2; v_call: TRBV28; cdr3_aa: CASRAGTSGMGRTGELFF
cdr3_length: 15; j_call: TRBJ2-3; d_call: NA; v_call: TRBV5-1; cdr3_aa: CASSSTGPPGGTQYF
cdr3_length: 15; j_call: TRBJ2-7; d_call: NA; v_call: TRBV5-4; cdr3_aa: CASSFGQPSSYEQYF
cdr3_length: 16; j_call: TRBJ2-3; d_call: TRBD1; v_call: TRBV2; cdr3_aa: CASSVRRGIDTDTQYF
cdr3_length: 12; j_call: TRBJ2-2; d_call: NA; v_call: TRBV7-9; cdr3_aa: CASSFAGGELFF
cdr3_length: 17; j_call: TRBJ2-3; d_call: NA; v_call: TRBV21-1; cdr3_aa: CASSKEAFKGEGDTQYF
cdr3_length: 13; j_call: TRBJ1-2; d_call: TRBD1; v_call: TRBV28; cdr3_aa: CASRGTASYGYTF
cdr3_length: 13; j_call: TRBJ1-2; d_call: NA; v_call: TRBV29-1; cdr3_aa: CSVVRGIGYGYTF
cdr3_length: 14; j_call: TRBJ2-2; d_call: NA; v_call: TRBV28; cdr3_aa: CASRPQGRTGELFF
cdr3_length: 15; j_call: TRBJ1-4; d_call: NA; v_call: TRBV5-1; cdr3_aa: CASSLARDRNEKLFF
cdr3_length: 15; j_call: TRBJ2-3; d_call: TRBD1; v_call: TRBV27; cdr3_aa: CASSPYQGGTDTQYF
cdr3_length: 19; j_call: TRBJ2-7; d_call: TRBD2; v_call: TRBV19; cdr3_aa: CASSRTFLGTSGASYEQYF
cdr3_length: 15; j_call: TRBJ2-7; d_call: TRBD2; v_call: TRBV2; cdr3_aa: CASSSQSGRASEQYF
cdr3_length: 13; j_call: TRBJ1-2; d_call: NA; v_call: TRBV6-4; cdr3_aa: CASSEGGGYGYTF
cdr3_length: 15; j_call: TRBJ2-1; d_call: TRBD2; v_call: TRBV2; cdr3_aa: CASKGTSGAYNEQFF
cdr3_length: 14; j_call: TRBJ2-7; d_call: TRBD1; v_call: TRBV11-1; cdr3_aa: CASSLGQGTYEQYF
cdr3_length: 14; j_call: TRBJ1-1; d_call: NA; v_call: TRBV6-5; cdr3_aa: CASSYLTGSTEAFF
cdr3_length: 20; j_call: TRBJ2-2; d_call: TRBD1; v_call: TRBV30; cdr3_aa: CAWSHERWKPGQGDTGELFF
cdr3_length: 16; j_call: TRBJ2-1; d_call: TRBD1; v_call: TRBV9; cdr3_aa: CASSVQTGGVGNEQFF
cdr3_length: 15; j_call: TRBJ2-2; d_call: NA; v_call: TRBV19; cdr3_aa: CASSTKTREAGELFF
cdr3_length: 18; j_call: TRBJ2-3; d_call: TRBD2; v_call: TRBV28; cdr3_aa: CASSPDPGLAGWAGTQYF